The sample holds a few counts of the clone carrying this TCR beta chain. Its antigen is unknown. This record comes from a study of T cells in Graves' hyperthyroidism and ophthalmopathy. General study findings and limits: Through a model of 13 V-J features, ophthalmopathy was separated from stable hyperthyroidism. Blood samples included most of the expanded thyroid clonotypes exceeding 0.001.

Germline values: CDR1 MNHNS, CDR2 SASEGT. Trimming left V 6 bases short and J 3 bases short, with 15 bases between. The CDR3 consists of 14 residues. Exclusion of patients followed from uncontrolled infection, other autoimmune disease, pregnancy or lactation. The source material, RNA transcripts, was used to amplify TCR beta CDR3 regions. With the HTBI primer set, the TCR CDR3 went through a first round of RT-PCR. Via MiXCR, TCRdb re-called the multiplex PCR reads, giving one row per CDR3 protein. Here the sample spans hundreds of thousands of distinct CDR3 sequences, nearly 45% being singletons. This receptor was identified in an adult man with Graves' disease, either hyperthyroidism or ophthalmopathy (not recorded which). Sequences were obtained from peripheral blood or thyroid tissue (not recorded which). The chain recombines TRBV6-1 with TRBJ2-7; D assignment may be TRBD1 or TRBD2 (6 bases each). CDR3 in amino acids: CASRQTGGVYEQYF. As DNA, the CDR3 is TGTGCCAGCAGGCAGACAGGAGGGGTCTACGAGCAGTACTTC.